The 19 T cell receptor beta chains below all came from one sample that was sequenced in a study of vaccination and CD4 T cells after COVID-19. Treatment meaning: approximately 10-day PBMC culture with coronavirus spike peptide pools or control peptides (ViraFEST assay). Researchers collected the unexposed donor's CD4+ T cells before the COVID-19 pandemic (2011-2018). CD4+ T cells that had been cultured provided DNA sequenced with the Oncomine TCR Beta short-read assay. TCRdb reprocessed the PCR reads with MiXCR, giving one entry per CDR3 protein. The data contain over 6,500 distinct CDR3 sequences, around half of them singletons. These receptors have no known antigen. The source material was CD4+ T cells from blood, cultured in vitro. The origin of the receptors is a human donor in good health.

V and J are TRBV6-1 and TRBJ1-5; tentatively, D is TRBD1 (6 bases). V lost 6 bases and J lost 6, with 21 bases in between. The CDR3 length is 16 residues. Per germline, CDR1 MNHNS and CDR2 SASEGT. CDR3 sequence: CASSPPRNLGAQPQHF. The CDR3 nucleotides read TGTGCCAGCAGCCCGCCCCGAAATCTGGGGGCTCAGCCCCAGCATTTT.

By sample share, this clonotype is large (0.1 to 1%). This rearrangement joins TRBV27 to TRBJ1-5, with a possible D match to TRBD1 (6 bases). Trimming stripped 0 bases from V and 1 base from J, with 16 bases between. This CDR3 is built from 18 residues. CDR1 is MNHEY and CDR2 is SMNVEV in the germline V gene (reference sequence). The CDR3 is CASSLSGAWGPSNQPQHF. Written as DNA, the CDR3 is TGTGCCAGCAGTTTATCGGGGGCATGGGGCCCGAGCAATCAGCCCCAGCATTTT.

The V call is TRBV27, the J call TRBJ2-3, with a tentative D call TRBD1 (5 bases). V was cut by 3 bases and J by 2 bases, with 9 bases left in between. The length of the CDR3 is 14 residues. In germline, CDR1 is MNHEY, CDR2 SMNVEV (reference sequence). This chain's CDR3 is CASSFRVNTDTQYF. The CDR3 coding sequence is TGTGCCAGCAGTTTCAGGGTCAACACAGATACGCAGTATTTT.

V and J are TRBV5-5 and TRBJ1-2; TRBD1 aligns across 7 bases. V lost 5 bases and J lost 4; bases outside the gene matches: 11. The germline V gene has CDR1 SGHKS and CDR2 YYEKEE (reference sequence). The CDR3 runs to 15 residues. The CDR3 loop reads CASRPDRVLRYGYTF. The CDR3 coding sequence is TGTGCCAGCAGGCCTGACAGGGTCCTCCGCTATGGCTACACCTTC. Complete variable domain (other parts from reference TRBV5-5 and TRBJ1-2): DAGVTQSPTHLIKTRGQQVTLRCSPISGHKSVSWYQQVLGQGPQFIFQYYEKEERGRGNFPDRFSARQFPNYSSELNVNALLLGDSALYLCASRPDRVLRYGYTFGSGTRLTVV.

J is TRBJ1-1 and V is TRBV25-1; tentative D call: TRBD1 (5 bases). Trimming left V 8 bases short and J 11 bases short, with 18 bases between. Germline-derived CDR1 and CDR2 are MGHDK and SYGVNS. There are 12 residues in the CDR3. The CDR3 spells CASLEAGRGAFF. The CDR3, as DNA: TGTGCCAGCCTTGAGGCAGGGCGCGGCGCTTTCTTT.

The V and J genes are TRBV19 and TRBJ2-5; D is perhaps TRBD1 (5 bases). The length of the CDR3 is 18 residues. Trimming left V 4 bases short and J 0 bases short, with 21 bases between. CDR1 is LNHDA, CDR2 SQIVND, per germline (reference sequence). In nucleotides, the CDR3 is TGTGCCAGTAGTAAAACAGGAAAACATGTTCGGTACCAAGAGACCCAGTACTTC. It is translated as CASSKTGKHVRYQETQYF.

V is TRBV5-1 and J is TRBJ2-1; a weak D match, TRBD2 (5 bases). The CDR3 spans 15 residues. Deletions cut 0 bases from V and 2 bases from J, with 9 bases between. Germline V gives CDR1 SGHRS, CDR2 YFSETQ. This CDR3 reads CASSLEGSAYNEQFF. CDR3 DNA: TGCGCCAGCAGCTTGGAAGGTAGCGCCTACAATGAGCAGTTCTTC.

The chain couples TRBV19 to TRBJ2-3; TRBD1 agrees at 7 bases. Germline loops: CDR1 LNHDA, CDR2 SQIVND (reference sequence). J gave up 4 bases and V 7 bases, and 11 bases lay outside the gene matches. The CDR3 covers 15 residues. The CDR3 is CASTQGQGTADTQYF. CDR3 in DNA: TGTGCCAGTACCCAGGGGCAGGGGACAGCAGATACGCAGTATTTT.

This clonotype was observed a few times. The gene calls are TRBV20-1 and TRBJ1-2; 9 bases fit TRBD1. The CDR3 consists of 15 residues. Looked up from germline, CDR1 is DFQATT and CDR2 is SNEGSKA (reference sequence). The junction had 15 bases not matched to a gene; V was cut back by 8 bases and J by 5 bases. In DNA, the CDR3 is TGCAGTACCAGCCTGCCCGGACAGGGGATTTATGGCTACACCTTC. It yields the protein CSTSLPGQGIYGYTF.

The chain links TRBV20-1 to TRBJ1-1, with no clear D. Germline V gives CDR1 DFQATT, CDR2 SNEGSKA (reference sequence). The V end lost 6 bases, the J end lost 3 bases, and 17 bases lay between the germline ends. The CDR3 loop spans 14 amino acids. DNA of the CDR3: TGCAGTGCCAGTGGCGCAGGAACGGACACTGAAGCTTTCTTT. Amino acid sequence: CSASGAGTDTEAFF.

The chain combines TRBV5-1 with TRBJ2-3; 11 bases line up with TRBD2. Germline CDR1 SGHRS, CDR2 YFSETQ. V dropped 5 bases and J dropped 2; count of bases not matched to a gene: 1. This CDR3 is built from 14 residues. The CDR3 is CASRTSGTTDTQYF. In nucleotides, the CDR3 is TGCGCCAGCAGGACTAGCGGGACCACAGATACGCAGTATTTT.

The sample holds a few counts of this clonotype. This chain's CDR3 is CASSTVDRGLINSPLHF. The CDR3 coding sequence is TGTGCCAGCAGCACCGTGGACAGGGGATTAATTAATTCACCCCTCCACTTT. The chain recombines TRBV11-2 with TRBJ1-6; 9 nucleotides line up with TRBD1. Germline CDR1 reads SGHAT; CDR2 reads FQNNGV. The CDR3 is made up of 17 amino acids. V lost 5 bases and J lost 6; bases outside the gene matches: 11.

This clonotype has only a few counts. The chain carries TRBV24-1 and TRBJ1-2; perhaps TRBD1 as D (5 bases). This CDR3 spans 12 amino acids. Trimming removed 9 bases at V and 4 bases at J, with 11 bases between. Germline CDR1 is KGHDR and CDR2 is SFDVKD. The DNA for the CDR3 is TGTGCCACCGGGGACGGAGGCTATGGCTACACCTTC. It codes for CATGDGGYGYTF.

The chain carries TRBV4-3 and TRBJ1-1; D ambiguous. V lost 3 bases and J lost 0, with 5 bases in between. Germline values: CDR1 LGHNA, CDR2 YSLEER. The CDR3 runs 13 residues. CDR3 DNA sequence: TGCGCCAGCAGCCACGAAATGAACACTGAAGCTTTCTTT. It is translated as CASSHEMNTEAFF.

The genes are TRBV30 and TRBJ1-2, with D uncertain. The CDR3 runs to 14 residues. Trimming removed 0 bases from V and 0 bases from J, with 8 bases in between. The germline V gene has CDR1 GTSNPN and CDR2 SVGIG (reference sequence). CDR3 nucleotide sequence: TGTGCCTGGAGTGTAGCGATTGCTAACTATGGCTACACCTTC. This sequence encodes CAWSVAIANYGYTF.

The V call is TRBV6-1, the J call TRBJ1-5; 7 bases agree with TRBD1. This CDR3 is built from 15 residues. V gave up 6 bases and J gave up 6 bases; unmatched junction bases: 11. Germline CDR1 MNHNS, CDR2 SASEGT. The CDR3 sequence: CASRTGALSIQPQHF. CDR3 nucleotide sequence: TGTGCCAGCAGAACAGGGGCACTCTCGATTCAGCCCCAGCATTTT.

In its sample, this clonotype was seen once. This rearrangement joins TRBV30 to TRBJ1-2; D is possibly TRBD1 (6 bases). The V end was cut by 8 bases, the J end by 5 bases, with 15 bases between. Germline CDR1 reads GTSNPN; CDR2 reads SVGIG (reference sequence). CDR3 size: 12 residues. The CDR3 DNA sequence: TGTGCCAAGACGAGGGGGGGGTATGGCTACACCTTC. It encodes CAKTRGGYGYTF.

The chain links TRBV20-1 to TRBJ1-1; D is unresolved. This CDR3 comprises 11 residues. CDR1 is DFQATT, CDR2 SNEGSKA, per germline (reference sequence). The CDR3 protein is CSAKLNTEAFF. CDR3 in DNA: TGCAGCGCAAAACTGAACACTGAAGCTTTCTTT.

This clonotype has just a few counts. The chain combines TRBV20-1 with TRBJ2-5; no clear D gene. The CDR3 runs 13 residues. CDR1 and CDR2 (germline): DFQATT, SNEGSKA (reference sequence). Trimming removed 2 bases at V and 5 bases at J, with 12 bases between. The chain's CDR3 is CSARPSGAETQYF. CDR3 coding DNA: TGCAGTGCTAGACCTAGTGGAGCGGAGACCCAGTACTTC.